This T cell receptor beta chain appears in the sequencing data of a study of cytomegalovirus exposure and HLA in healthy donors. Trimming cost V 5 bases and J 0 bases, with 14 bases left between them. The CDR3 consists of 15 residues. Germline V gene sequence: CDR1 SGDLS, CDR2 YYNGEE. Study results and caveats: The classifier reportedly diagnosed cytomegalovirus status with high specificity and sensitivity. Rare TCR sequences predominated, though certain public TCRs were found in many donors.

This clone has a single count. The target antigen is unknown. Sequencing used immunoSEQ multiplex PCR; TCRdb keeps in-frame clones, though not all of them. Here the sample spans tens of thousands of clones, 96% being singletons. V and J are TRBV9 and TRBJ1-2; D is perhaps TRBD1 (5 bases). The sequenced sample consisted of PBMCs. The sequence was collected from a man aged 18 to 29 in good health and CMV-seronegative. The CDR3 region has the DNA TGTGCCAGCAGGGGGGGGAACAGCCCTAACTATGGCTACACCTTC. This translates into CASRGGNSPNYGYTF. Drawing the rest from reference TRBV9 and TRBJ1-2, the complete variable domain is DSGVTQTPKHLITATGQRVTLRCSPRSGDLSVYWYQQSLDQGLQFLIQYYNGEERAKGNILERFSAQQFPDLHSELNLSSLELGDSALYFCASRGGNSPNYGYTFGSGTRLTVV.